This T cell receptor beta chain was observed in a study of shared clonotypes between healthy human individuals. Naive CD8 cells lacked CD45RO and underwent positive selection for CCR7, leaving out terminally differentiated effector memory CD45RA+ cells. None of the donors, who were healthy HIV-negative adults, had recently had acute infections or vaccinations. The CDR3 runs 12 residues. Germline CDR1 SGHDT, CDR2 YYEEEE. V trimming: 4 bases; J trimming: 6 bases; junction bases outside the gene matches: 3. Study conclusions and caveats: Only blood was sampled, and tissue TCR repertoires likely differ from blood ones. Clonotype sharing among donors likely depends on sequencing depth. Rarefaction revealed incomplete sorted-subset sequencing despite large depth.

The assay was immunoSEQ multiplex PCR, and TCRdb's table has in-frame clones only and misses some. The sample has some 2 million clones, just under 95% seen once. Turning to this clone: Its antigen remains unknown.

Specimen: naive CD8+ T cells sorted from blood. This chain uses TRBV5-6 with TRBJ1-1; 7 nucleotides match TRBD1. The TCR sequence derives from a man in his late teens or twenties in good health. CDR3 sequence reads: CASSGTVSEAFF. Written as DNA, the CDR3 is TGTGCCAGCAGCGGGACAGTATCTGAAGCTTTCTTT.